The present T cell receptor (beta chain) was sequenced within a study of blood T cell repertoires in COVID-19. Study in general: Samples representing acute and convalescent COVID-19 were sourced from the United States, Italy and Spain. PBMCs, B-cell-depleted T cells, or T cells were the source of the cDNA or gDNA that made up the material.

There are 15 residues in the CDR3. Germline assignment: CDR1 SGHTS and CDR2 YDEGEE. With V trimmed by 0 bases and J by 5 bases, 5 bases remained unmatched. Methods used by the authors: Estimation of nucleated cell counts was performed using reference gene primer amplification. The assay was immunoSEQ multiplex PCR, and TCRdb's table has in-frame clones only and misses some. The V and J calls and the clone size are those of that table, but D and trimming were determined from the DNA. The data hold about 130,000 clones, with over 70% observed a single time. The source is a man older than 75 with acute or convalescent COVID-19. The sequenced sample consisted of peripheral blood. The genes are TRBV5-8 and TRBJ2-7; 10 bases line up with TRBD2. The CDR3 loop is CASSLAAGTSDEQYF. The CDR3 DNA sequence: TGTGCCAGCAGCTTGGCCGCCGGGACTAGCGACGAGCAGTACTTC.